This is a list of T cell receptor beta chains from one sample in a study of immune evolution from preneoplasia to lung adenocarcinoma. TCRdb's copy holds only in-frame clones and misses some; the assay was immunoSEQ multiplex PCR. Of approximately 9,000 clones listed, 82% are singletons. The sample consisted of FFPE minimally invasive lung adenocarcinoma tissue. These receptor sequences come from a person aged 65 to 85 with lung adenocarcinoma. Both conserved end residues are part of each CDR3. Fields, in order: V gene, D gene, clone size, CDR3 protein. A D gene is named only where the DNA matches it firmly. The size of a clone is reported for some rows only, either as once, few or many, or as a class for expanded clones.

>TRBV19|NA|NA
CASRFGGTNEKLFF
>TRBV10-2|NA|once
CASTANNEQFF
>TRBV18|TRBD1|NA
CASSPRQGGEKLFF
>TRBV29-1|TRBD1|NA
CSGSGQGGTEAFF
>TRBV9|TRBD2|NA
CASSGSGGAETQYF
>TRBV19|TRBD1|NA
CASSSDRENEQYF
>TRBV29-1|NA|NA
CSVGRNMGETQYF
>TRBV29-1|NA|NA
CSVEVRDGYTF
>TRBV29-1|NA|NA
CSVNPGGAAEAFF
>TRBV7-2|NA|once
CASGLASDTQYF
>TRBV28|NA|NA
CASSRGGSNQPQHF